A selection of T cell receptor beta chains follows, all from one sample in a study of T cell responses to AZD1222 COVID-19 vaccine. The method was immunoSEQ multiplex PCR; TCRdb's version includes in-frame clones alone and lacks a portion of them. The data contain 100,000 to 120,000 clones, about 88% of them singletons. The sample consisted of peripheral blood, taken on day 0 of AZD1222 vaccination. The receptors were gathered from an adult in good health. The CDR3 runs from the conserved cysteine through the conserved F or W. The order of the fields is CDR3 protein, D gene, J gene, V gene. D genes are given only for firm matches.

CDR3aa: CASSLSPSYEQYF
d_gene: NA
j_gene: TRBJ2-7
v_gene: TRBV5-5

CDR3aa: CASSLGGLHNEQFF
d_gene: NA
j_gene: TRBJ2-1
v_gene: TRBV7-7

CDR3aa: CSVELSGTGGTEAFF
d_gene: TRBD1
j_gene: TRBJ1-1
v_gene: TRBV29-1

CDR3aa: CASSEDGLYEQYF
d_gene: NA
j_gene: TRBJ2-7
v_gene: TRBV6-1

CDR3aa: CASSFTGSGYTF
d_gene: NA
j_gene: TRBJ1-2
v_gene: TRBV5-6

CDR3aa: CAISEAGNNYGYTF
d_gene: NA
j_gene: TRBJ1-2
v_gene: TRBV10-3

CDR3aa: CASSTGGYTEAFF
d_gene: NA
j_gene: TRBJ1-1
v_gene: TRBV19

CDR3aa: CASSYRGRSDTQYF
d_gene: NA
j_gene: TRBJ2-3
v_gene: TRBV27

CDR3aa: CASSVSLAESTQYF
d_gene: TRBD2
j_gene: TRBJ2-3
v_gene: TRBV9

CDR3aa: CASSRYSYNEQFF
d_gene: NA
j_gene: TRBJ2-1
v_gene: TRBV5-6

CDR3aa: CASSFSSATNEKLFF
d_gene: NA
j_gene: TRBJ1-4
v_gene: TRBV5-1

CDR3aa: CASSQDRGAMNTEAFF
d_gene: NA
j_gene: TRBJ1-1
v_gene: TRBV4-1